This T cell receptor (beta chain) was profiled in a study of metastatic and nonmetastatic thyroid tumors. At the level of the study: The study looked at repertoires side by side in blood and in tumor or nodule tissue from malignant and benign thyroid patients.

Via MiXCR, TCRdb re-called the PCR reads. The sample includes over 30,000 clones, 25% to 35% seen only once; the top ten take 7.8%. Prior to thyroid surgery, none of the patients had received any treatment. V shed 4 bases and J 2 bases; nucleotides not matched to a gene: 10. Germline V gene sequence: CDR1 MDHEN, CDR2 SYDVKM. The CDR3 consists of 18 residues. This chain joins TRBV28 and TRBJ1-6; 8 nucleotides match TRBD1. Sequenced input: blood. This clonotype originated in a female donor with papillary thyroid cancer or a benign thyroid nodule (not recorded which). Some clones in this sample may be carry-over from other donors' samples. CDR3 amino acids: CASSSGDRGAPYNSPLHF. DNA for the CDR3: TGTGCCAGCAGTTCTGGAGACAGGGGAGCCCCCTATAATTCACCCCTCCACTTT.